One and the same sample provided the 11 T cell receptor beta chains below, sequenced in a study of T cells after yellow fever vaccination. TCRdb fed the 5' RACE reads into MiXCR, producing one record per CDR3 protein. The table shows approximately 600,000 distinct CDR3 sequences, with 10% to 15% occurring only once. Here the sequenced sample was PBMCs, taken on the day of the yellow fever booster vaccination. The receptors were sampled from a man aged 30 to 45 who received the YFV17D yellow fever vaccine.

This clonotype was recorded many times. The rearrangement uses TRBV7-6 and TRBJ2-3, with 10 nucleotides matching TRBD2. Losses at the gene ends were 0 bases for V and 6 bases for J; bases not matched to a gene: 6. CDR1 is SGHVS and CDR2 is FNYEAQ in the germline V gene. The CDR3 spans 16 residues. The CDR3 region is CASSLAGLAGVDTQYF. The DNA for the CDR3 is TGTGCCAGCAGCTTAGCAGGCCTAGCGGGAGTCGATACGCAGTATTTT.

This clonotype was counted a few times. This chain connects TRBV6-1 to TRBJ1-2; D ambiguous. CDR1 and CDR2 (germline): MNHNS, SASEGT. V was shortened by 7 bases and J by 5 bases, with 20 bases between the two germline ends. The CDR3 covers 15 residues. CDR3 sequence: CASTPERAPGYGYTF. The CDR3 DNA follows: TGTGCCAGCACTCCGGAACGAGCCCCTGGGTATGGCTACACCTTC.

The V gene is TRBV3-1, the J gene TRBJ2-7; TRBD1 matches 9 bases. V dropped 3 bases and J dropped 3; count of bases not matched to a gene: 9. The CDR3 has 16 residues. Germline V gene data show CDR1 as LGHDT and CDR2 as YNNKEL (reference sequence). This chain's CDR3 is CASSQSGTGKFYEQYF. Here the CDR3 DNA reads TGTGCCAGCAGCCAGTCCGGGACAGGGAAGTTCTACGAGCAGTACTTC.

The chain recombines TRBV28 with TRBJ2-2; TRBD1 is a possible D gene (7 bases). Trimming took 6 bases from V and 7 from J, leaving 24 bases between them. Per the germline V gene, CDR1 is MDHEN and CDR2 is SYDVKM. The CDR3 consists of 17 residues. The CDR3 protein is CASSHLLRGRGVGELFF. In nucleotides, the CDR3 is TGTGCCAGCAGCCACCTCCTCAGGGGCAGGGGGGTCGGGGAGCTGTTTTTT. Supplemented by reference TRBV28 and TRBJ2-2, the full variable domain reads DVKVTQSSRYLVKRTGEKVFLECVQDMDHENMFWYRQDPGLGLRLIYFSYDVKMKEKGDIPEGYSVSREKKERFSLILESASTNQTSMYLCASSHLLRGRGVGELFFGEGSRLTVL.

This clonotype was seen only a few times. The rearrangement uses TRBV29-1 and TRBJ2-2, with unresolved D. The CDR3 loop spans 12 amino acids. V dropped 7 bases and J dropped 7 bases, with 13 bases sitting between them. Germline V lookup: CDR1 SQVTM, CDR2 ANQGSEA. The CDR3, as DNA: TGCAGCGCACCGGCCCGCAACGGGGAGCTGTTTTTT. Translating gives CSAPARNGELFF.

V gene TRBV7-2 combines with J gene TRBJ2-7, with 11 bases identical to TRBD2. Trimming at V came to 5 bases and at J to 4 bases, leaving 10 bases not matched to a gene. The CDR3 loop spans 16 amino acids. Germline-derived CDR1 and CDR2 are SGHTA and FQGNSA. The CDR3 region is CASSPPGGLAVYEQYF. The CDR3, as DNA: TGTGCCAGCAGCCCCCCCGGGGGACTAGCGGTATACGAGCAGTACTTC.

This sequence joins TRBV7-9 and TRBJ2-2; TRBD2 aligns across 7 bases. The CDR3 is 15 residues long. The trim removed 5 bases at V and 3 bases at J, leaving 6 bases unmatched. Germline CDR1 reads SEHNR; CDR2 reads FQNEAQ (reference sequence). The CDR3 DNA is TGTGCCAGCAGCCGGGGAGGGATCGACACCGGGGAGCTGTTTTTT. This encodes CASSRGGIDTGELFF.

V gene TRBV6-2 or TRBV6-3 combines with J gene TRBJ2-3, with TRBD2 as a possible D gene (5 bases). V gave up 8 bases and J gave up 2 bases, with 20 bases separating them. The CDR3 consists of 16 residues. The germline gives CDR1 MNHEY, CDR2 SVGEGT. CDR3 in amino acids: CASYPLKSGLTDTQYF. CDR3 DNA: TGTGCCAGCTACCCCTTAAAAAGCGGACTCACAGATACGCAGTATTTT.

V and J are TRBV6-5 and TRBJ1-5; tentative D call: TRBD1 (5 bases). The CDR3 extends over 13 amino acids. CDR1 and CDR2 from the germline V gene are MNHEY and SVGAGI. V was pared by 6 bases and J by 5 bases, with 11 bases between. The CDR3, as DNA: TGTGCCAGCAGCTACGACAGTTATCAGCCCCAGCATTTT. Protein product: CASSYDSYQPQHF.

This clonotype was picked up many times. The chain links TRBV5-1 to TRBJ2-1, with D maybe TRBD2 (7 bases). The germline CDR1 and CDR2 sequences are SGHRS and YFSETQ. V lost 4 bases and J lost 15, with 26 bases in between. CDR3 size: 15 residues. CDR3 nucleotide sequence: TGCGCCAGCAGCCTGGGGGGCAGCCCGCGGGAGAGTCGGTTCTTC. This codes for CASSLGGSPRESRFF.

There are many counts of this clonotype. J is TRBJ2-7 and V is TRBV11-2; TRBD2 matches 11 bases. This CDR3 contains 17 residues. Germline CDR1 reads SGHAT; CDR2 reads FQNNGV. The V gene end was trimmed by 0 bases and the J gene end by 1 base; junction bases not matched to a gene: 5. CDR3 sequence (DNA): TGTGCCAGCAGCTTAGACCGACTAGCGGGGTTGTCCTACGAGCAGTACTTC. As protein: CASSLDRLAGLSYEQYF.